This T cell receptor beta chain was sequenced for a study of blood T cell repertoires in COVID-19. Background on the study: Donors in the United States, Italy and Spain gave samples during acute or convalescent COVID-19. Nucleic acid was either cDNA or gDNA, and it came from T cells, B-cell-depleted T cells, or PBMCs.

Trimming took off 6 bases at V and 0 bases at J, with 13 bases between the two ends. Looked up from germline, CDR1 is SGHTS and CDR2 is YDEGEE. The CDR3 runs 14 residues. Patients from Seattle were sampled longitudinally, starting during active infection. Original analysis: Counts of nucleated cells, estimated from reference gene primer amplification, were obtained. The protocol was immunoSEQ multiplex PCR, while the TCRdb copy is restricted to in-frame clones and leaves out a portion. Clonal size and the V and J genes are those of that table, whereas D and trimming came from the DNA. In the table there are more than 300,000 clones, over 75% of which are singletons.

Sequenced: peripheral blood. This receptor was obtained from a woman aged 25 to 39 with COVID-19, enrolled during active disease. V is TRBV5-8 and J is TRBJ2-7; possibly TRBD2 for D (5 bases). The CDR3 loop is CASTFAGASYEQYF. Written as DNA, the CDR3 is TGTGCCAGCACTTTTGCGGGCGCCTCCTACGAGCAGTACTTC.